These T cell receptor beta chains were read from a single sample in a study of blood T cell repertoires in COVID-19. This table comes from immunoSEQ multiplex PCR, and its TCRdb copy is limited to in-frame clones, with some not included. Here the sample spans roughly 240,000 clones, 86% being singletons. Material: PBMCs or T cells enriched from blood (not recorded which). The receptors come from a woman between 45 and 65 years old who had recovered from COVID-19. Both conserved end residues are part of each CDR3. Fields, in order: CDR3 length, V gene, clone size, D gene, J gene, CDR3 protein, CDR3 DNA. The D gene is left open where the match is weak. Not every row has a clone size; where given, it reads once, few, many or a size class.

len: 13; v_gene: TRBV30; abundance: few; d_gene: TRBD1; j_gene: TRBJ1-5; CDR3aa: CAWSNTGAQPQHF; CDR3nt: TGTGCCTGGAGTAATACAGGGGCTCAGCCCCAGCATTTT
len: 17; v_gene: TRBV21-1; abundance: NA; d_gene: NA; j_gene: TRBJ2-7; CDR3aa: CASSKVLGLAGNYEQYF; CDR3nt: TGTGCCAGCAGCAAAGTATTGGGACTAGCGGGGAACTACGAGCAGTACTTC
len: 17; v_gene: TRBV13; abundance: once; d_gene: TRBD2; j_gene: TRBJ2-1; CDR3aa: CASSFLAGGFSYNEQFF; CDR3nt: TGTGCCAGCAGCTTCCTAGCGGGAGGCTTTTCCTACAATGAGCAGTTCTTC
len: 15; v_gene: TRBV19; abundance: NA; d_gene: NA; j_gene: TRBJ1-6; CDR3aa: CASTPLSSYNSPLHF; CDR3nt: TGTGCCAGTACCCCACTTAGCTCCTATAATTCACCCCTCCACTTT
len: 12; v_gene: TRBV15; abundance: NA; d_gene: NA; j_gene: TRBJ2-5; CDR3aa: CATSRDSQTQYF; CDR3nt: TGTGCCACCAGCAGAGATTCTCAGACCCAGTACTTC
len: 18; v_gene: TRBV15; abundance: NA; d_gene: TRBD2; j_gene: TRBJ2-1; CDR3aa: CATSRGSGGPSSYNEQFF; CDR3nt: TGTGCCACCAGCAGGGGTAGCGGGGGGCCTAGCTCCTACAATGAGCAGTTCTTC
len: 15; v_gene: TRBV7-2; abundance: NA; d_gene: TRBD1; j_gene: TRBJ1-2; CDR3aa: CASSNPGQGRYDYTF; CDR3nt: TGTGCCAGCAGCAATCCGGGACAGGGGAGGTATGACTACACCTTC
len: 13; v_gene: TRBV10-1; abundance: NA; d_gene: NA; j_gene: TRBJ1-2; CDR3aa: CASSESANYGYTF; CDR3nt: TGCGCCAGCAGTGAGTCCGCTAACTATGGCTACACCTTC
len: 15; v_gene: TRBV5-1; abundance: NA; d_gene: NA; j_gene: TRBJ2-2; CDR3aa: CASMWEGQSTGELFF; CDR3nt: TGCGCCAGCATGTGGGAAGGACAGTCAACCGGGGAGCTGTTTTTT
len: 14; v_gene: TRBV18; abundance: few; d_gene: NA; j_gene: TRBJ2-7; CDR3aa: CASSPRSGSYEQYF; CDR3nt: TGTGCCAGCTCACCACGATCAGGGTCCTACGAGCAGTACTTC
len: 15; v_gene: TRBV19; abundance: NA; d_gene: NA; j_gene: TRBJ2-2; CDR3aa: CASNLGGRVSGELFF; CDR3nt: TGTGCCAGTAATCTCGGGGGGCGCGTGTCCGGGGAGCTGTTTTTT
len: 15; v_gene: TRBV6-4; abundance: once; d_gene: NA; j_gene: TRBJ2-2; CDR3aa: CASSGPEQNTGELFF; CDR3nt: TGTGCCAGCAGTGGCCCGGAGCAGAACACCGGGGAGCTGTTTTTT
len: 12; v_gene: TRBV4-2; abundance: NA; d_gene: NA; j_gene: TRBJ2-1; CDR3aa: CASSQDRNEQFF; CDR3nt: TGTGCCAGCAGCCAAGATAGAAATGAGCAGTTCTTC
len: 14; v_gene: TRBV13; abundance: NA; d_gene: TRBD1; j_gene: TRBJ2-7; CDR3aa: CASSLDRDPYEQYF; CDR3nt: TGTGCCAGCAGCTTGGACAGGGACCCCTACGAGCAGTACTTC
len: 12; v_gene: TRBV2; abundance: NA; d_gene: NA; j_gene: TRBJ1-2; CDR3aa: CASRTDRYGYTF; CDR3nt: TGTGCCAGCAGGACTGACAGATATGGCTACACCTTC
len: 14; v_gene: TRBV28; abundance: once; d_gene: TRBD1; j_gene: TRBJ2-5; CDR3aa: CASRKDRGPETQYF; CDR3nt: TGTGCCAGCAGAAAAGACAGGGGGCCAGAGACCCAGTACTTC
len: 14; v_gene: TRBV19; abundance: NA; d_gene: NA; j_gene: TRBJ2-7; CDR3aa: CASISRDTKYEQYF; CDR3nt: TGTGCCAGTATCTCAAGGGACACAAAATACGAGCAGTACTTC
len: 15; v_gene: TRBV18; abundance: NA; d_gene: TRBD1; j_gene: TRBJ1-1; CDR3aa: CASSPPTGGITEAFF; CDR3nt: TGTGCCAGCTCACCTCCTACAGGGGGCATCACTGAAGCTTTCTTT
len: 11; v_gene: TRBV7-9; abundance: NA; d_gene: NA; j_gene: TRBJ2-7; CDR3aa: CASSLGPQQYF; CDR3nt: TGTGCCAGCAGCTTGGGCCCCCAGCAGTACTTC
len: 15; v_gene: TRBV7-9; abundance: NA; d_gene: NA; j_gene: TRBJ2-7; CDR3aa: CASSFRGGPFYEQYF; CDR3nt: TGTGCCAGCAGCTTTAGGGGGGGACCTTTCTACGAGCAGTACTTC
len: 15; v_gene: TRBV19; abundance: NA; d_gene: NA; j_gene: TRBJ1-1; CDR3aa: CASSIDREMNTEAFF; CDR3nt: TGTGCCAGTAGTATAGATAGGGAGATGAACACTGAAGCTTTCTTT
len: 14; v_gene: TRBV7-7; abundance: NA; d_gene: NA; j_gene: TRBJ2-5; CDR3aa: CASSLARGQETQYF; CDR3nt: TGTGCTAGCAGCTTAGCCCGGGGGCAAGAGACCCAGTACTTC
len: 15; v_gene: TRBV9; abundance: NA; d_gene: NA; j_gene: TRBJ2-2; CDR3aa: CASSPRLVNTGELFF; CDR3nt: TGTGCCAGCAGCCCCCGACTAGTGAACACCGGGGAGCTGTTTTTT
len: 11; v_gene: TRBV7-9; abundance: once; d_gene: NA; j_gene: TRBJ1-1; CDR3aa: CASSLSVEAFF; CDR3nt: TGTGCCAGCAGCTTATCAGTCGAAGCTTTCTTT
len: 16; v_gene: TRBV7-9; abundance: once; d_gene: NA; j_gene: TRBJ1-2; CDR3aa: CASSLIDGGPNYGYTF; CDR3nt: TGTGCCAGCAGCTTAATAGACGGGGGTCCGAACTATGGCTACACCTTC
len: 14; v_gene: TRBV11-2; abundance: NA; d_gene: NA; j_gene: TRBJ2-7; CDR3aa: CASSLVVSGYEQYF; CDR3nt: TGTGCCAGCAGCTTAGTGGTTAGCGGCTACGAGCAGTACTTC
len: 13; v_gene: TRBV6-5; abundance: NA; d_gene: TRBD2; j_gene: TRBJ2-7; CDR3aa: CASSLRESNEQYF; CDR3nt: TGTGCCAGCAGTTTGCGGGAGTCAAACGAGCAGTACTTC
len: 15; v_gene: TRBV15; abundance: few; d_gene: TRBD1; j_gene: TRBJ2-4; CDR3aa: CATSRDPTGGNIQYF; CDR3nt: TGTGCCACCAGCAGAGATCCTACAGGGGGGAACATTCAGTACTTC
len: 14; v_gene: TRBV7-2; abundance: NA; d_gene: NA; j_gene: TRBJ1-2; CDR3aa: CASSPSGGAKGYTF; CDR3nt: TGTGCCAGCAGCCCCTCGGGAGGGGCTAAGGGCTACACCTTC
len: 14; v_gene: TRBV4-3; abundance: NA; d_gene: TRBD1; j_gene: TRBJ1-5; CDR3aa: CASSLRTGEQPQHF; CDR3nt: TGCGCCAGCAGCCTACGGACAGGGGAGCAGCCCCAGCATTTT
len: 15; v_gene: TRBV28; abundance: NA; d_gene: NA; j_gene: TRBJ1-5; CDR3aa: CASTPMGAPNQPQHF; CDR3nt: TGTGCCAGCACCCCCATGGGGGCGCCCAATCAGCCCCAGCATTTT
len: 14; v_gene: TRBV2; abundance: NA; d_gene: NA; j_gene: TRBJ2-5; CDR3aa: CATDLARSQETQYF; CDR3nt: TGTGCCACTGACCTAGCGCGGTCTCAAGAGACCCAGTACTTC
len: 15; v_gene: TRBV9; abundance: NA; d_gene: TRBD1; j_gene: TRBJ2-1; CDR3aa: CASSALTGGYNEQFF; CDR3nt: TGTGCCAGCAGCGCACTGACAGGGGGCTACAATGAGCAGTTCTTC
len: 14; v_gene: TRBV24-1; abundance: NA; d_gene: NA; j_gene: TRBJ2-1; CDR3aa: CATRVEIYYNEQFF; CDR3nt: TGTGCCACCAGGGTAGAAATTTACTACAATGAGCAGTTCTTC
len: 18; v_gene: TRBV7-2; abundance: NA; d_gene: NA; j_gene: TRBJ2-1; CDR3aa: CASSLGDPGGLLYNEQFF; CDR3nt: TGTGCCAGCAGCTTAGGGGACCCCGGGGGACTCCTCTACAATGAGCAGTTCTTC
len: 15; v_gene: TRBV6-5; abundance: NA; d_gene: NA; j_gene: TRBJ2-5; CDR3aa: CASRVYRGGAETQYF; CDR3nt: TGTGCCAGCAGGGTCTACAGGGGGGGAGCAGAGACCCAGTACTTC
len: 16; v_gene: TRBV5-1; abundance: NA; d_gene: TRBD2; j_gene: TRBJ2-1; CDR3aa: CASSWTSGGGPNEQFF; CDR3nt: TGCGCCAGCAGCTGGACCAGCGGGGGGGGACCCAATGAGCAGTTCTTC
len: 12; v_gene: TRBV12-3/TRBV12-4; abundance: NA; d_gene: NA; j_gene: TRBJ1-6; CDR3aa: CASSPASRTLHF; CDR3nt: TGTGCCAGCAGCCCCGCTAGCAGGACCCTCCACTTT
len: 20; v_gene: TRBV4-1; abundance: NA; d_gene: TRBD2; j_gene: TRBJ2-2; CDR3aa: CASSQQRLAGGRVDTGELFF; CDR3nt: TGCGCCAGCAGCCAACAACGACTAGCGGGAGGGCGGGTTGACACCGGGGAGCTGTTTTTT
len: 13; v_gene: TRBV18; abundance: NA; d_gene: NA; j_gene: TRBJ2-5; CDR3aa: CASQNSFQETQYF; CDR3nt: TGTGCCAGCCAGAACAGTTTCCAAGAGACCCAGTACTTC
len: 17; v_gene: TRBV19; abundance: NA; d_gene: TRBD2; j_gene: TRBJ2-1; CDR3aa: CASSILQASGTYNEQFF; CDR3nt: TGTGCCAGTAGTATTTTGCAGGCTAGCGGGACCTACAATGAGCAGTTCTTC
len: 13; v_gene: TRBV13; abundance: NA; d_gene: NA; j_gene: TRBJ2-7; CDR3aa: CASSEDQGYEQYF; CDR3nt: TGTGCCAGCAGCGAAGATCAGGGCTACGAGCAGTACTTC
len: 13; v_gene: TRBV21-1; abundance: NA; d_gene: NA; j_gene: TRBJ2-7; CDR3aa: CASSNDTPYEQYF; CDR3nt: TGTGCCAGCAGCAACGACACCCCCTACGAGCAGTACTTC
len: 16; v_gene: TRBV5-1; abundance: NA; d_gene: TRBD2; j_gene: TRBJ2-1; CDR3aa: CASSFGLAGVVNEQFF; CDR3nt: TGCGCCAGCAGCTTCGGCTTAGCGGGAGTGGTCAATGAGCAGTTCTTC
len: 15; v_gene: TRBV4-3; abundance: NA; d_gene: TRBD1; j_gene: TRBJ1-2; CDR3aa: CASSQVTGARYGYTF; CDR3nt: TGCGCCAGCAGCCAAGTCACAGGGGCAAGATATGGCTACACCTTC
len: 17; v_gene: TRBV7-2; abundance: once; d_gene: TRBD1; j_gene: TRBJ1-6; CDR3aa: CASSLADGQGANSPLHF; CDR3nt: TGTGCCAGCAGCTTAGCCGATGGACAGGGGGCTAATTCACCCCTCCACTTT
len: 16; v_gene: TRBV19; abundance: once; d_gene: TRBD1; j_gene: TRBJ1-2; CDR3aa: CASSNRGQGVVYGYTF; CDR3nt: TGTGCCAGTAGCAATAGGGGACAGGGGGTTGTCTATGGCTACACCTTC
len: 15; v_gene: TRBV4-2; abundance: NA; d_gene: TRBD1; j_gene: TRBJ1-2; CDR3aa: CASSQVGQGDYGYTF; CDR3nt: TGTGCCAGCAGCCAAGTTGGACAGGGCGACTATGGCTACACCTTC
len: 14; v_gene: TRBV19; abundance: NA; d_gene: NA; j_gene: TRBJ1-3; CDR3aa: CASSFESSGNTIYF; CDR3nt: TGTGCCAGTAGTTTCGAGAGCTCTGGAAACACCATATATTTT
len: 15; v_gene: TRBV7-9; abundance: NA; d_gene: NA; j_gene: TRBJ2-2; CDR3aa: CASTPLGVFYGELFF; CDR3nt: TGTGCCAGCACGCCCCTAGGGGTGTTTTACGGGGAGCTGTTTTTT
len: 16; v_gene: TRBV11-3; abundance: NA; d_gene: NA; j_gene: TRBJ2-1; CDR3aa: CASSPGGPPGDNEQFF; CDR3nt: TGTGCCAGCAGCCCCGGTGGACCCCCAGGGGACAATGAGCAGTTCTTC
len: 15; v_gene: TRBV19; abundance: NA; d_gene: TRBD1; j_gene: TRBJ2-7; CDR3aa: CASSPQGQVSYEQYF; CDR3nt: TGTGCCAGTAGTCCCCAGGGACAGGTCTCCTACGAGCAGTACTTC
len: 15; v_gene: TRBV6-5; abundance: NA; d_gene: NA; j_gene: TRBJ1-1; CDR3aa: CASSSGRVGNTEAFF; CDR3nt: TGTGCCAGCAGTTCCGGGCGGGTCGGGAACACTGAAGCTTTCTTT
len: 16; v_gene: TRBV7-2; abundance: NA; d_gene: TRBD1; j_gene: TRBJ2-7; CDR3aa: CASSFQIGQGVHEQYF; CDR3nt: TGTGCCAGCAGCTTCCAGATCGGACAGGGCGTCCACGAGCAGTACTTC
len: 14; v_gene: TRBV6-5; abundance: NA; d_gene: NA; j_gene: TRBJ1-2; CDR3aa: CASRGDTTNYGYTF; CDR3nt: TGTGCCAGCAGGGGGGACACCACTAACTATGGCTACACCTTC
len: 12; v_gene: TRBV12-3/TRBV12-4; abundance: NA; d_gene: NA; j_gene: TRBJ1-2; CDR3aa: CASSVTDYGYTF; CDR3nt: TGTGCCAGCAGTGTGACAGACTATGGCTACACCTTC
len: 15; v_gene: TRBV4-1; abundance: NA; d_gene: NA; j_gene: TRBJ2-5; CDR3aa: CASSQEVSGQETQYF; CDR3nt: TGCGCCAGCAGCCAAGAGGTTTCCGGCCAAGAGACCCAGTACTTC
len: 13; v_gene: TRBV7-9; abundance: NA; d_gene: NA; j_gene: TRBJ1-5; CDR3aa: CASSLGEQLPQHF; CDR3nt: TGTGCCAGCAGCTTAGGGGAGCAGTTACCCCAGCATTTT
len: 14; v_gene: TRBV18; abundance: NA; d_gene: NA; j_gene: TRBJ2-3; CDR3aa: CASSIGTGPDTQYF; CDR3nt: TGTGCCAGCTCAATCGGTACAGGGCCAGATACGCAGTATTTT
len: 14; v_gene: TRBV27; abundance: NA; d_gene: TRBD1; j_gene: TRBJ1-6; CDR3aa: CASNWQGADSPLHF; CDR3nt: TGTGCCAGCAATTGGCAGGGGGCAGATTCACCCCTCCACTTT